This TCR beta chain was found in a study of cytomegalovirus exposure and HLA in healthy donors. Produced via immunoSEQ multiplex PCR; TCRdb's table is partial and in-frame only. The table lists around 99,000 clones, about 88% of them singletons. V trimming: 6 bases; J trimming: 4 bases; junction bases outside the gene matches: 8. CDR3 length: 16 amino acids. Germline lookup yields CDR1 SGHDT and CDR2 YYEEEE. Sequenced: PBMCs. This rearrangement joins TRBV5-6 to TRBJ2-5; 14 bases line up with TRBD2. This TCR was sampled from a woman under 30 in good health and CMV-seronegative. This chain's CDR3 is CASTRLAGGLGETQYF. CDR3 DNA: TGTGCCAGCACCCGACTAGCGGGAGGGTTGGGAGAGACCCAGTACTTC.